These 3 T cell receptor beta chains were sequenced from one sample in a study of blood T cell repertoires in COVID-19. Sequencing used immunoSEQ multiplex PCR; TCRdb keeps in-frame clones, though not all of them. The top ten hold 1% to 1.5% of the sample, which has about 380,000 clones, around 87% seen once. Sample: PBMCs or T cells enriched from blood (not recorded which). These receptors came from a man aged 25 to 45 who had recovered from COVID-19.

This chain connects TRBV19 to TRBJ2-7; weak D call: TRBD2 (5 bases). The length of the CDR3 is 15 residues. Trimming took off 6 bases at V and 0 bases at J, with 15 bases between the two ends. The germline V gene has CDR1 LNHDA and CDR2 SQIVND (reference sequence). In DNA form, the CDR3 reads TGTGCCAGTAGCCACGGACTGAAGGTCTCCTACGAGCAGTACTTC. It translates to CASSHGLKVSYEQYF.

V gene TRBV4-1 combines with J gene TRBJ2-5; perhaps TRBD2 as D (7 bases). The germline V gene encodes CDR1 MGHRA and CDR2 YSYEKL. The CDR3 contains 14 residues. The V gene lost 0 bases and the J gene lost 7 bases, with 12 bases spanning the gap. The CDR3 sequence is CASSQDNRGGTQYF. In DNA form, the CDR3 reads TGCGCCAGCAGCCAAGATAATAGGGGGGGGACCCAGTACTTC.

The CDR3 DNA reads TGTGCCAGCAGTTACGCGCGGGGCTCCTACGAGCAGTACTTC. The encoded protein is CASSYARGSYEQYF. The chain recombines TRBV6-5 with TRBJ2-7, with D possibly matching TRBD2 (6 bases). Trimming cost V 2 bases and J 0 bases, with 8 bases left between them. Germline lookup yields CDR1 MNHEY and CDR2 SVGAGI. The CDR3 contains 14 residues.